These 8 T cell receptor beta chains share one sample of origin, sequenced in a study of blood T cell repertoires in COVID-19. The method was immunoSEQ multiplex PCR; TCRdb's version includes in-frame clones alone and lacks a portion of them. The sample lists about 160,000 clones, around 82% occurring once. The sample comprised peripheral blood. The origin of the receptors is a human donor with acute or convalescent COVID-19. The donor label of this sample is uncertain.

J is TRBJ2-7 and V is TRBV5-4; the D is unclear. Germline-derived CDR1 and CDR2 are SGHNT and YYREEE (reference sequence). The CDR3 covers 15 residues. With 2 bases removed from V and 0 bases from J, the gap between germline ends came to 12 bases. The CDR3 region has the DNA TGTGCCAGCAGCTTTGCTAGAGGCCTCTCCTACGAGCAGTACTTC. It yields the protein CASSFARGLSYEQYF.

This chain links TRBV19 with TRBJ2-7; the match to TRBD1 covers 8 bases. Germline trimming cut 8 bases from V and 0 bases from J; bases unmatched to any gene: 6. CDR3 size: 14 residues. CDR1 is LNHDA and CDR2 is SQIVND in the germline V gene (reference sequence). The CDR3 DNA is TGTGCCAGTGCAGGGGGCAGTGGCTCCTACGAGCAGTACTTC. This codes for CASAGGSGSYEQYF.

V and J are TRBV6-5 and TRBJ2-1; 11 bases fit TRBD2. The V gene's germline CDR1 is MNHEY and CDR2 SVGAGI. This CDR3 is 14 amino acids long. V lost 6 bases to trimming and J lost 6 bases; unmatched junction nucleotides: 4. CDR3 loop: CASSGTSGPNEQFF. DNA of the CDR3: TGTGCCAGCAGCGGGACTAGCGGCCCCAATGAGCAGTTCTTC.

The rearrangement links TRBV6-1 to TRBJ1-2; 8 bases fit TRBD1. J gave up 4 bases and V 3 bases, and 4 bases lay outside the gene matches. Looked up from germline, CDR1 is MNHNS and CDR2 is SASEGT. The CDR3 covers 14 residues. The CDR3 DNA reads as TGTGCCAGCAGTGAGGCACAGGGGGTCTATGGCTACACCTTC. Its protein is CASSEAQGVYGYTF.

V usage is TRBV21-1 and J usage is TRBJ2-1; TRBD2, the table's D call, was not compared with the DNA. TRBV21-1 is an annotated pseudogene. This CDR3 contains 12 residues. DNA for the CDR3: TGTGCCAGCAGCAAACCTACTAATGAGCAGTTCTTC. This encodes CASSKPTNEQFF.

This clone appeared once. The chain employs TRBV6-2 or TRBV6-3 and TRBJ2-3; 7 positions agree with TRBD1. This CDR3 is built from 15 residues. V was pared by 4 bases and J by 0 bases, with 4 bases of the junction left unmatched. CDR1 is MNHEY and CDR2 is SVGEGT in the germline V gene. Here the CDR3 DNA reads TGTGCCAGCAGTTCAGGGGGAGTAAGCACAGATACGCAGTATTTT. Protein product: CASSSGGVSTDTQYF.

The chain combines TRBV10-3 with TRBJ2-5; D perhaps matches TRBD1 (5 bases). Trimming removed 5 bases at V and 5 bases at J, with 15 bases between. The CDR3 contains 14 residues. Germline V gene data show CDR1 as ENHRY and CDR2 as SYGVKD. CDR3 amino acids: CAISQMGRWETQYF. The DNA of the CDR3 is TGTGCCATCAGTCAAATGGGGCGGTGGGAGACCCAGTACTTC.

The chain combines TRBV4-3 with TRBJ2-5, with 7 bases matching TRBD2. The CDR3 totals 16 residues. Germline CDR1 is LGHNA and CDR2 is YSLEER. The V and J ends lost 0 bases and 0 bases, in that order; junction bases with no gene match: 4. CDR3 sequence (DNA): TGCGCCAGCAGCCAAGAGGTTAGCGGGTACCAAGAGACCCAGTACTTC. It yields the protein CASSQEVSGYQETQYF.